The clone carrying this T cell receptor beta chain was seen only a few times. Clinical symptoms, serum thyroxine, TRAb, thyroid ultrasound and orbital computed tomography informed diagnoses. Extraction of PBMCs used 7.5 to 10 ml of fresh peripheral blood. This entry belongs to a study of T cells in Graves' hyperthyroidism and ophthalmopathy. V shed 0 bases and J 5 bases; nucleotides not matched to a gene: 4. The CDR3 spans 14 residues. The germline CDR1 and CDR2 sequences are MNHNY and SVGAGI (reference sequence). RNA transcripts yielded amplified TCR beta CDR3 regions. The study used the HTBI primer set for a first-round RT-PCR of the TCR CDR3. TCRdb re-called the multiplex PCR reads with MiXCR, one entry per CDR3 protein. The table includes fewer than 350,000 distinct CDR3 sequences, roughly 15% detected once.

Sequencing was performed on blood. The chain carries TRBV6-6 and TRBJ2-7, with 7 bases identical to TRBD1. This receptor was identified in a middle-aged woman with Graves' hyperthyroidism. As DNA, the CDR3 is TGTGCCAGCAGTTACTCGCAAGGGGGCCACGAGCAGTACTTC. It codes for CASSYSQGGHEQYF.